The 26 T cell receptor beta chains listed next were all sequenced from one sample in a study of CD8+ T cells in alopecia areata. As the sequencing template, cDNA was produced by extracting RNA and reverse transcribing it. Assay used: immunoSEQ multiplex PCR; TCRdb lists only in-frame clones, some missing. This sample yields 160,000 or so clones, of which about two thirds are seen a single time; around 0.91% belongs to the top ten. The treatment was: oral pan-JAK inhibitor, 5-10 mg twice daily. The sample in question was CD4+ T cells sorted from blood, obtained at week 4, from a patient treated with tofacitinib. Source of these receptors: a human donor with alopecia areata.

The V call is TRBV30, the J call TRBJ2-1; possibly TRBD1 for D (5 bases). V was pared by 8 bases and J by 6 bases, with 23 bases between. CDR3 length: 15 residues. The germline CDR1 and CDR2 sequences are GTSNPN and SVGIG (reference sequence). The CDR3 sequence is CAHDLGSRAGNEQFF. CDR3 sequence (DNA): TGTGCCCATGACCTTGGGTCCAGGGCAGGCAATGAGCAGTTCTTC. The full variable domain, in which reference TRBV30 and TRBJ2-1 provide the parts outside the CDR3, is SQTIHQWPATLVQPVGSPLSLECTVEGTSNPNLYWYRQAAGRGLQLLFYSVGIGQISSEVPQNLSASRPQDRQFILSSKKLLLSDSGFYLCAHDLGSRAGNEQFFGPGTRLTVL.

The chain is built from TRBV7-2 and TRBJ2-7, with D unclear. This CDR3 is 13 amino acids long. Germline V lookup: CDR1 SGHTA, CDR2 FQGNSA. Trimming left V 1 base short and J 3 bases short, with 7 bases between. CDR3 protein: CASSLVANYEQYF. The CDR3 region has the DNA TGTGCCAGCAGCTTAGTTGCCAACTACGAGCAGTACTTC. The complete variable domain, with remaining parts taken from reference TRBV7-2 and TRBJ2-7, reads GAGVSQSPSNKVTEKGKDVELRCDPISGHTALYWYRQSLGQGLEFLIYFQGNSAPDKSGLPSDRFSAERTGGSVSTLTIQRTQQEDSAVYLCASSLVANYEQYFGPGTRLTVT.

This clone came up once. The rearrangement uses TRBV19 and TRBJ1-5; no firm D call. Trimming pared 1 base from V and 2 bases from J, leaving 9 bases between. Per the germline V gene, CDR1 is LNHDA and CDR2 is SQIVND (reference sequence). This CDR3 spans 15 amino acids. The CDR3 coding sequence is TGTGCCAGTAGTATAGCGGGCAGAGGCAATCAGCCCCAGCATTTT. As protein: CASSIAGRGNQPQHF.

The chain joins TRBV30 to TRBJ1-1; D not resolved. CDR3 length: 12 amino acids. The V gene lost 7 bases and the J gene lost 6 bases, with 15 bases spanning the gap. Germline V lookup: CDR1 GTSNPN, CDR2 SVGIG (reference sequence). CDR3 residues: CASRATGAEAFF. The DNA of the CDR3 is TGTGCCTCCCGGGCCACGGGCGCTGAAGCTTTCTTT. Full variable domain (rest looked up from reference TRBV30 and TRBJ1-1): SQTIHQWPATLVQPVGSPLSLECTVEGTSNPNLYWYRQAAGRGLQLLFYSVGIGQISSEVPQNLSASRPQDRQFILSSKKLLLSDSGFYLCASRATGAEAFFGQGTRLTVV.

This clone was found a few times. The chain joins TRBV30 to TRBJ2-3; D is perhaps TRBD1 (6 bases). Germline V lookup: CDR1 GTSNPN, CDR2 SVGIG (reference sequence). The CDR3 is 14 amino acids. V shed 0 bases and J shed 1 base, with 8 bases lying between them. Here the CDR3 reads CAWSVQGGTDTQYF. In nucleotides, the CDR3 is TGTGCCTGGAGTGTACAGGGAGGCACAGATACGCAGTATTTT.

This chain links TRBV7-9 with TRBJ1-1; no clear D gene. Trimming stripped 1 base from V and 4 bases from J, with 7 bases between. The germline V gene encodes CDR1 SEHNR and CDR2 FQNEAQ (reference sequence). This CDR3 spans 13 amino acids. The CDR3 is CASSLERITEAFF. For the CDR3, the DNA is TGTGCCAGCAGCTTAGAACGGATCACTGAAGCTTTCTTT.

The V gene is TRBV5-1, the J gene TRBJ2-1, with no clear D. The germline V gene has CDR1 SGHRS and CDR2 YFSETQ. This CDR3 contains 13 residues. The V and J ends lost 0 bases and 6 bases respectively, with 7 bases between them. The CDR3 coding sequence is TGCGCCAGCAGCTTGGAGTCAGGCAATGAGCAGTTCTTC. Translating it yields CASSLESGNEQFF.

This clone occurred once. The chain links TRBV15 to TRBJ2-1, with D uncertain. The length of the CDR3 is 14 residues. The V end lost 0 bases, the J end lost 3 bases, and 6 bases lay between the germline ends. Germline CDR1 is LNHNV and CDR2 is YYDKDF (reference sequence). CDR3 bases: TGTGCCACCAGCAGAGATCCAAACTACAATGAGCAGTTCTTC. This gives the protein CATSRDPNYNEQFF.

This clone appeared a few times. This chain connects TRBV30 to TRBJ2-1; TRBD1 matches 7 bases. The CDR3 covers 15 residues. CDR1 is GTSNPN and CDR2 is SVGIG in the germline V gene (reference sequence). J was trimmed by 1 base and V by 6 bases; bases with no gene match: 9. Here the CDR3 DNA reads TGTGCCTGTCCTCGACAGGGAATTTCCTACAATGAGCAGTTCTTC. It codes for CACPRQGISYNEQFF.

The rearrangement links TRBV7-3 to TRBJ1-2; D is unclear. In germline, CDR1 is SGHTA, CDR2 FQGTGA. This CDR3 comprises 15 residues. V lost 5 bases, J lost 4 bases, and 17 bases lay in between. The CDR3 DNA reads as TGTGCCAGCAGCCCGAGGGAGAGGTCTGTCTATGGCTACACCTTC. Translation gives CASSPRERSVYGYTF.

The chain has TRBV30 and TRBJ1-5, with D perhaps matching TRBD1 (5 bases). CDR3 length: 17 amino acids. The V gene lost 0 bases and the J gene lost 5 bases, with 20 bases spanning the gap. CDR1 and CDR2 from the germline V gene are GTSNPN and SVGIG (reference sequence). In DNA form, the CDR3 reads TGTGCCTGGAGTGTATTCAAGGCATTGGGGGTTGATCAGCCCCAGCATTTT. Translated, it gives CAWSVFKALGVDQPQHF.

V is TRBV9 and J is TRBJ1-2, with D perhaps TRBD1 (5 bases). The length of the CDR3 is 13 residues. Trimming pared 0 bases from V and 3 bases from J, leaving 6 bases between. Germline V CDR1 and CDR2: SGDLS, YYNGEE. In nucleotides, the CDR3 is TGTGCCAGCAGCGTAGCCAGGGACTATGGCTACACCTTC. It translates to CASSVARDYGYTF.

CDR3 nucleotide sequence: TGCAGCGTCCAGGGGAGGGAAGAGACCCAGTACTTC. Residues: CSVQGREETQYF. The genes are TRBV29-1 and TRBJ2-5; possible D gene TRBD2, 7 bases. This CDR3 is built from 12 residues. Germline lookup yields CDR1 SQVTM and CDR2 ANQGSEA. The ends were cut back, 6 bases at V and 3 bases at J, with 11 bases in the middle.

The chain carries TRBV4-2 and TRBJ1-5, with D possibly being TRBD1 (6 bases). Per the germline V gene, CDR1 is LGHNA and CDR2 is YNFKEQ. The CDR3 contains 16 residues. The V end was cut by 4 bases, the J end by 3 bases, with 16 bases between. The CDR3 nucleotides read TGTGCCAGCAGCCTCTCCCCAGGGGTGAACAATCAGCCCCAGCATTTT. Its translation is CASSLSPGVNNQPQHF.

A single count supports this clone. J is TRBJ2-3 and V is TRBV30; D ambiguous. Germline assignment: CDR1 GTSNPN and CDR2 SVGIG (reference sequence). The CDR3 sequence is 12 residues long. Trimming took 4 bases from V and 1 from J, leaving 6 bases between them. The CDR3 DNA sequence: TGTGCCTGGAAAGTAGGCACAGATACGCAGTATTTT. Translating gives CAWKVGTDTQYF.

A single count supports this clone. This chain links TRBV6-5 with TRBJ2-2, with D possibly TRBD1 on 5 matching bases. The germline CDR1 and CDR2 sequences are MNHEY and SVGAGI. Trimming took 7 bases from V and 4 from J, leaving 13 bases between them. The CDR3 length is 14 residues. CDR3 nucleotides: TGTGCCAGCAACGCAGGGTCGGTCACCGGGGAGCTGTTTTTT. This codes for CASNAGSVTGELFF.

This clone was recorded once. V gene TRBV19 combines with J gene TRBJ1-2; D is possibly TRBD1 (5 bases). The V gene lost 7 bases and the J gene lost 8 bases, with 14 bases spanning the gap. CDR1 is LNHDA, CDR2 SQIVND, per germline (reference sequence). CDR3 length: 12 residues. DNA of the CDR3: TGTGCCAGTAAGTCCCAGGGTTACGGCTACACCTTC. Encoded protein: CASKSQGYGYTF.

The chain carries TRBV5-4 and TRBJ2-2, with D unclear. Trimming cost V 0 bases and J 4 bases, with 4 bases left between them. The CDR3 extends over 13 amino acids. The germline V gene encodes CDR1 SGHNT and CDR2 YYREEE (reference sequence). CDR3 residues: CASSLVGTGELFF. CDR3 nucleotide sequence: TGTGCCAGCAGCTTGGTGGGCACCGGGGAGCTGTTTTTT.

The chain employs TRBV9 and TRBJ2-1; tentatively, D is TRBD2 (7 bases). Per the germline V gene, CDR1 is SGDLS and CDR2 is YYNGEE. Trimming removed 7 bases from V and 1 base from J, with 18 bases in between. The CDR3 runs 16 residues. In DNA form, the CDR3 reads TGTGCCAGCGGACTTGGGGGGGCGCTATCCTACAATGAGCAGTTCTTC. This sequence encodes CASGLGGALSYNEQFF.

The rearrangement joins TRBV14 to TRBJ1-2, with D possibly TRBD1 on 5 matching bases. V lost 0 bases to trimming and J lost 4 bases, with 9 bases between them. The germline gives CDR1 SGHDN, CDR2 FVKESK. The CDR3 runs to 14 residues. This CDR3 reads CASSQDVQGYGYTF. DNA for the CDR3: TGTGCCAGCAGCCAAGATGTGCAGGGCTATGGCTACACCTTC.

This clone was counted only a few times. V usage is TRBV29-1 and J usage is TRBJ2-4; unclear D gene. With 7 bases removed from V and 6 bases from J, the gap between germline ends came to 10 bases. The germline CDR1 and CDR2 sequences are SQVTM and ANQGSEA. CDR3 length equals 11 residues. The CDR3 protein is CSASIGNIQYF. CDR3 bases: TGCAGCGCGTCGATAGGAAACATTCAGTACTTC. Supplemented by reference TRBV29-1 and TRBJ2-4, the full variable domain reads SAVISQKPSRDICQRGTSLTIQCQVDSQVTMMFWYRQQPGQSLTLIATANQGSEATYESGFVIDKFPISRPNLTFSTLTVSNMSPEDSSIYLCSASIGNIQYFGAGTRLSVL.

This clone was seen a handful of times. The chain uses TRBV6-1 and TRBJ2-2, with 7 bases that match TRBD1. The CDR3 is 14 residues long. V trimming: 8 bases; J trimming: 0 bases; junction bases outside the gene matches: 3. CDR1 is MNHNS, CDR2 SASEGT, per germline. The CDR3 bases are TGTGCCAGCCCCGGGACAGCGAACACCGGGGAGCTGTTTTTT. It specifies CASPGTANTGELFF.

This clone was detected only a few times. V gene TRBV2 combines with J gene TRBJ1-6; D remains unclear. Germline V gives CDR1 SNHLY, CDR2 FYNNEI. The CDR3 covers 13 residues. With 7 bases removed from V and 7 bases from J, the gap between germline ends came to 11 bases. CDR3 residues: CASTVGGNSPLHF. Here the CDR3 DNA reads TGTGCCAGCACGGTCGGTGGAAATTCACCCCTCCACTTT. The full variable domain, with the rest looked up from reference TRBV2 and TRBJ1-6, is EPEVTQTPSHQVTQMGQEVILRCVPISNHLYFYWYRQILGQKVEFLVSFYNNEISEKSEIFDDQFSVERPDGSNFTLKIRSTKLEDSAMYFCASTVGGNSPLHFGNGTRLTVT.

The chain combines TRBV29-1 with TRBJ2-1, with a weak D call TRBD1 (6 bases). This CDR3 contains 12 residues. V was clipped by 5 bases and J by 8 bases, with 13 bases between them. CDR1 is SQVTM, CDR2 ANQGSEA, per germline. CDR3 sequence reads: CSVLTGSDEQFF. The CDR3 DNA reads TGCAGCGTTTTAACAGGGAGCGATGAGCAGTTCTTC.

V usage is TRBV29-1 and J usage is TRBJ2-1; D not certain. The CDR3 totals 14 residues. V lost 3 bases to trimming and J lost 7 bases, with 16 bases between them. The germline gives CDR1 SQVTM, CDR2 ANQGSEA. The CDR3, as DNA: TGCAGCGTTGACCGGTTACTCAGTGGTAATGAGCAGTTCTTC. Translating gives CSVDRLLSGNEQFF.

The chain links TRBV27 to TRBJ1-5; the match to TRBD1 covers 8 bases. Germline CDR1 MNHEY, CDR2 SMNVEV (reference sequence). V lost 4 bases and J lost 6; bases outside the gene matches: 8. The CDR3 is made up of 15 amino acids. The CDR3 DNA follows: TGTGCCAGCAGTTCGGCACAGGGGGGCGGTCAGCCCCAGCATTTT. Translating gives CASSSAQGGGQPQHF.